This T cell receptor beta chain came from a study of cytomegalovirus exposure and HLA in healthy donors. Turning to the study itself: Of several hundred genotyped donors, 81% grouped in the Caucasian-associated ancestry cluster. General study results and limits: Donors belonging to an Asian-associated ancestry cluster reportedly showed fewer N-insertions in productive TCRs than the approximately 690-donor mean, according to what a later analysis found. Under in vitro conditions, a few CMV-associated chains were confirmed as specific for CMV antigens. A prior analysis recorded that most TCR beta V segments were productive about 87% or about 30% of the time.

Points on this clone: Antigen specificity is unknown.

Looked up from germline, CDR1 is MGHDK and CDR2 is SYGVNS. This CDR3 is built from 16 residues. J was trimmed by 2 bases and V by 3 bases; bases with no gene match: 8. Primers for the PCR totalled 60 Vbeta and 13 Jbeta. Assay used: immunoSEQ multiplex PCR; TCRdb lists only in-frame clones, some missing. The table records approximately 190,000 clones, 81% of them present only once. The chain couples TRBV25-1 to TRBJ2-7; 9 nucleotides agree with TRBD1. The specimen sequenced was PBMCs. The source is a man aged 35-49 years in good health and CMV-seropositive. The CDR3 spells CASSDPGTGQPYEQYF. CDR3 DNA sequence: TGTGCCAGCAGTGATCCCGGGACAGGGCAACCCTACGAGCAGTACTTC.